The sample holds many counts of the clone carrying this TCR beta chain. Its specificity is unknown. The sample originates from a study of T cells in Graves' hyperthyroidism and ophthalmopathy. Study findings and constraints: Within blood appeared most thyroid clonotypes that had expanded above 0.001. A model built on 13 V-J features separated ophthalmopathy from stable hyperthyroidism.

Trimming at V came to 5 bases and at J to 3 bases, leaving 6 bases not matched to a gene. This CDR3 spans 14 amino acids. Amplified TCR beta CDR3 regions came from RNA transcripts. First-round RT-PCR with HTBI primers amplified the TCR CDR3 region. In TCRdb, the multiplex PCR reads were re-called with MiXCR into one record per CDR3 protein. The repertoire consists of about 290,000 distinct CDR3 sequences, with about 15% occurring once and the leading ten covering around 58%. The sequence was obtained from a woman aged 55-69 years with Graves' ophthalmopathy. The sequenced sample consisted of blood. This chain joins TRBV12-3 or TRBV12-4 and TRBJ1-1, with 7 bases lining up with TRBD1. CDR3 sequence: CASSPSGGDTEAFF. DNA of the CDR3: TGTGCCAGCAGTCCCTCAGGGGGGGACACTGAAGCTTTCTTT.